The 24 T cell receptor beta chains below come from one sample, sequenced in a study of blood T cell repertoires in COVID-19. TCRdb keeps only in-frame clones here, not all; method: immunoSEQ multiplex PCR. Among roughly 280,000 clones listed, 87% were seen once. The sequenced sample was peripheral blood. Receptor source: a woman between 50 and 59 years old who had recovered from COVID-19.

This chain links TRBV19 with TRBJ1-2; 8 bases line up with TRBD1. V shed 9 bases and J 2 bases; nucleotides not matched to a gene: 2. This CDR3 has 12 amino acids. CDR1 is LNHDA and CDR2 is SQIVND in the germline V gene (reference sequence). CDR3 residues: CASDRGNYGYTF. For the CDR3, the DNA is TGTGCCAGCGACAGGGGCAACTATGGCTACACCTTC.

The chain links TRBV4-3 to TRBJ1-2; maybe TRBD1 (6 bases). The V gene lost 0 bases and the J gene lost 4 bases, with 12 bases spanning the gap. Germline CDR1 is LGHNA and CDR2 is YSLEER. The CDR3 length is 15 residues. As DNA, the CDR3 is TGCGCCAGCAGCCAAGAGGCCCAGGGGTTCTATGGCTACACCTTC. Protein sequence: CASSQEAQGFYGYTF.

Details on this clone: The sample carries other DNA sequences with the same CDR3. The V and J genes are TRBV5-1 and TRBJ1-1; D gene uncertain. The germline CDR1 and CDR2 sequences are SGHRS and YFSETQ. This CDR3 has 12 residues. The V end lost 1 base, the J end lost 1 base, and 2 bases lay between the germline ends. CDR3 coding DNA: TGCGCCAGCAGCTTGCAGAACACTGAAGCTTTCTTT. It translates to CASSLQNTEAFF.

The chain combines TRBV27 with TRBJ1-3, with D possibly matching TRBD1 (5 bases). Per the germline V gene, CDR1 is MNHEY and CDR2 is SMNVEV (reference sequence). V was trimmed by 5 bases and J by 3 bases, leaving 11 bases between them. The CDR3 runs to 14 residues. In nucleotides, the CDR3 is TGTGCCAGCAGTGGGGGGGGACTTGGAAACACCATATATTTT. As protein: CASSGGGLGNTIYF.

On this clone itself: Additional DNA sequences in this sample encode the identical CDR3. The CDR3 sequence is CASSLLGVGTEAFF. CDR3 in DNA: TGCGCCAGCAGCTTGTTAGGGGTAGGCACTGAAGCTTTCTTT. The chain combines TRBV5-1 with TRBJ1-1; D might be TRBD1 (5 bases). The germline V gene encodes CDR1 SGHRS and CDR2 YFSETQ. The V end was cut by 1 base, the J end by 4 bases, with 11 bases between. There are 14 residues in the CDR3.

Only one count was recorded for this clone. J is TRBJ2-2 and V is TRBV5-1; weak D call: TRBD2 (5 bases). V was trimmed by 1 base and J by 7 bases, leaving 14 bases between them. Germline V gene lookup returns CDR1 SGHRS and CDR2 YFSETQ. The CDR3 is made up of 15 amino acids. CDR3 residues: CASSLYNIGSGELFF. CDR3 coding DNA: TGCGCCAGCAGCTTGTATAATATAGGGAGCGGGGAGCTGTTTTTT.

The CDR3 region has the DNA TGTGCCAGCAGGCCTACAAGGAGCTCTGGAAACACCATATATTTT. Protein sequence: CASRPTRSSGNTIYF. This sequence joins TRBV7-2 and TRBJ1-3; D unresolved. This CDR3 comprises 15 residues. The V and J ends lost 6 bases and 0 bases respectively, with 12 bases between them. CDR1 and CDR2 (germline): SGHTA, FQGNSA.

This chain connects TRBV19 to TRBJ2-7, with D tentatively TRBD1 (7 bases). Germline V gene sequence: CDR1 LNHDA, CDR2 SQIVND (reference sequence). V shed 1 base and J shed 3 bases, with 13 bases lying between them. The CDR3 is made up of 15 amino acids. The CDR3 coding sequence is TGTGCCAGTAGTATAGCAGGGGGAGGCGGCTACGAGCAGTACTTC. Its translation is CASSIAGGGGYEQYF.

The chain uses TRBV10-3 and TRBJ2-2, with 7 bases lining up with TRBD1. Trimming took 3 bases from V and 0 from J; bases not matched to a gene: 7. This CDR3 is built from 17 residues. Germline V gene lookup returns CDR1 ENHRY and CDR2 SYGVKD. Here the CDR3 DNA reads TGTGCCATCAGTGACCCGGACAGGCTCGCGAACACCGGGGAGCTGTTTTTT. Translating gives CAISDPDRLANTGELFF.

The gene calls are TRBV5-1 and TRBJ2-1; 7 nucleotides align to TRBD2. The CDR3 is made up of 15 amino acids. Trimming took 4 bases from V and 4 from J; bases not matched to a gene: 8. Germline V gives CDR1 SGHRS, CDR2 YFSETQ. The CDR3 coding sequence is TGCGCCAGCAGCCCTATGGACGGGGGGTACAATGAGCAGTTCTTC. It codes for CASSPMDGGYNEQFF.

CDR3 nucleotides: TGTGCCAGCAGCATGACTAGCGGGAGGGCGGCGGGGGAGCAGTACTTC. It yields the protein CASSMTSGRAAGEQYF. This chain connects TRBV2 to TRBJ2-7, with 14 positions matching TRBD2. The germline gives CDR1 SNHLY, CDR2 FYNNEI. The CDR3 covers 16 residues. V gave up 6 bases and J gave up 7 bases; unmatched junction bases: 11.

The DNA of the CDR3 is TGTGCCAGCTCACCAGGAGGGATTGTCCCCTATAATTCACCCCTCCACTTT. It is translated as CASSPGGIVPYNSPLHF. The genes are TRBV18 and TRBJ1-6; no clear D gene. The germline V gene has CDR1 KGHSH and CDR2 LQKENI. V shed 2 bases and J shed 2 bases, with 13 bases lying between them. The CDR3 loop spans 17 amino acids.

The gene calls are TRBV28 and TRBJ1-1, with D possibly matching TRBD1 (6 bases). V shed 8 bases and J shed 4 bases, with 11 bases lying between them. CDR3 length equals 12 residues. CDR1 is MDHEN, CDR2 SYDVKM, per germline. CDR3 region: CASGQLGTEAFF. The CDR3 nucleotides read TGTGCCAGCGGACAGCTGGGCACTGAAGCTTTCTTT.

This rearrangement joins TRBV4-3 to TRBJ2-3, with 8 positions matching TRBD2. CDR1 and CDR2 (germline): LGHNA, YSLEER. J was trimmed by 7 bases and V by 4 bases; bases with no gene match: 7. The CDR3 length is 14 residues. The CDR3 nucleotides read TGCGCCAGCAGCCCCGGGACTAGGGGGAATACGCAGTATTTT. Translating gives CASSPGTRGNTQYF.

The gene calls are TRBV30 and TRBJ1-2; a possible D gene is TRBD1 (5 bases). The V gene lost 1 base and the J gene lost 8 bases, with 11 bases spanning the gap. Per the germline V gene, CDR1 is GTSNPN and CDR2 is SVGIG (reference sequence). The CDR3 has 12 residues. The CDR3 DNA sequence: TGTGCCTGGAGTGGGGCGGGGGACGGCTACACCTTC. The encoded protein is CAWSGAGDGYTF.

This clone was picked up one time. V usage is TRBV7-6 and J usage is TRBJ1-1; D is unclear. V lost 2 bases to trimming and J lost 4 bases, with 23 bases between them. This CDR3 spans 18 amino acids. Looked up from germline, CDR1 is SGHVS and CDR2 is FNYEAQ. The CDR3 sequence is CASSLRESPGRSGTEAFF. The CDR3 coding sequence is TGTGCCAGCAGCTTACGGGAATCGCCAGGACGGAGTGGCACTGAAGCTTTCTTT. Filled out from reference TRBV7-6 and TRBJ1-1, the complete variable domain reads GAGVSQSPRYKVTKRGQDVALRCDPISGHVSLYWYRQALGQGPEFLTYFNYEAQQDKSGLPNDRFSAERPEGSISTLTIQRTEQRDSAMYRCASSLRESPGRSGTEAFFGQGTRLTVV.

This chain joins TRBV5-1 and TRBJ1-3; D is unresolved. V dropped 1 base and J dropped 0 bases, with 11 bases sitting between them. The V gene's germline CDR1 is SGHRS and CDR2 YFSETQ. CDR3 length: 16 amino acids. In nucleotides, the CDR3 is TGCGCCAGCAGCTTGTCACAGCCAAACTCTGGAAACACCATATATTTT. Protein sequence: CASSLSQPNSGNTIYF.

This clone was seen just once. The chain is built from TRBV29-1 and TRBJ2-2, with D perhaps TRBD2 (5 bases). CDR1 SQVTM and CDR2 ANQGSEA come from the germline V gene. The V gene lost 8 bases and the J gene lost 3 bases, with 10 bases spanning the gap. The CDR3 length is 12 residues. The DNA of the CDR3 is TGCAGCTCTACGAGGGACACCGGGGAGCTGTTTTTT. Its translation: CSSTRDTGELFF.

The chain combines TRBV7-9 with TRBJ2-7, with D unclear. Per germline, CDR1 SEHNR and CDR2 FQNEAQ (reference sequence). CDR3 length equals 11 residues. Trimming left V 3 bases short and J 3 bases short, with 3 bases between. The CDR3 DNA reads TGTGCCAGCAGCTTTAGCTACGAGCAGTACTTC. Amino acids: CASSFSYEQYF.

The V and J genes are TRBV28 and TRBJ1-2; a possible D gene is TRBD1 (5 bases). This CDR3 is 15 amino acids long. Deletions cut 7 bases from V and 2 bases from J, with 17 bases between. In germline, CDR1 is MDHEN, CDR2 SYDVKM. CDR3 nucleotides: TGTGCCAGCACCTCGAACTGGGGCCCAAACTATGGCTACACCTTC. As protein: CASTSNWGPNYGYTF.

Written as DNA, the CDR3 is TGTGCCAGCAGCGTAACAGGGGCCTGGGAGACCCAGTACTTC. It encodes CASSVTGAWETQYF. The chain employs TRBV9 and TRBJ2-5; TRBD1 agrees at 7 bases. Trimming cost V 1 base and J 5 bases; bases outside gene matches: 5. The germline CDR1 and CDR2 sequences are SGDLS and YYNGEE. The CDR3 contains 14 residues.

V is TRBV5-1 and J is TRBJ2-1; D call uncertain. Trimming stripped 0 bases from V and 0 bases from J, with 7 bases between. The CDR3 runs to 15 residues. In germline, CDR1 is SGHRS, CDR2 YFSETQ. The CDR3 reads CASSLESVSYNEQFF. CDR3 nucleotides: TGCGCCAGCAGCTTGGAGAGCGTCTCCTACAATGAGCAGTTCTTC.

The J gene is TRBJ1-4, the V gene TRBV9; D unclear. This CDR3 spans 15 amino acids. Trimming cost V 2 bases and J 8 bases, with 16 bases left between them. CDR1 is SGDLS, CDR2 YYNGEE, per germline. The CDR3 here is CASSVKPGEGEKLFF. CDR3 coding DNA: TGTGCCAGCAGCGTCAAACCGGGAGAAGGAGAAAAACTGTTTTTT.

The chain couples TRBV30 to TRBJ1-5, with D possibly matching TRBD1 (5 bases). This CDR3 region has 14 residues. The germline V gene encodes CDR1 GTSNPN and CDR2 SVGIG (reference sequence). V was cut by 3 bases and J by 5 bases, with 14 bases left in between. CDR3: CAWSSGGPDQPQHF. CDR3 DNA: TGTGCCTGGAGCTCCGGGGGTCCCGATCAGCCCCAGCATTTT.